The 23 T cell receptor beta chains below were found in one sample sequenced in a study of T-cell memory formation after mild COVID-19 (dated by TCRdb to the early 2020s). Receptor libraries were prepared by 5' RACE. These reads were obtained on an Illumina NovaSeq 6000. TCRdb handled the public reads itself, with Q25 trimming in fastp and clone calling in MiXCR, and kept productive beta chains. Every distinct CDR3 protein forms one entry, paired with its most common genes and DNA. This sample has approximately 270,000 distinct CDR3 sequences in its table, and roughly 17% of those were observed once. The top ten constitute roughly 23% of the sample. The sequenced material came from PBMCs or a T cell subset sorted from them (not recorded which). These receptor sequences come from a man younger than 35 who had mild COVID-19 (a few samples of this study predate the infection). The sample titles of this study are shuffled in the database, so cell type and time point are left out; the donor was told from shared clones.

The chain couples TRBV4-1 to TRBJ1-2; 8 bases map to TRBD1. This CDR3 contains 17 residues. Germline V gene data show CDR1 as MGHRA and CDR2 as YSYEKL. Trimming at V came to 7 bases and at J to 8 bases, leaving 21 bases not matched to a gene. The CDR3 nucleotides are TGCGCCAGCAACCTTCTAATCAGGGGGCGAAACTCCAGCGGCTACACCTTC. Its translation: CASNLLIRGRNSSGYTF.

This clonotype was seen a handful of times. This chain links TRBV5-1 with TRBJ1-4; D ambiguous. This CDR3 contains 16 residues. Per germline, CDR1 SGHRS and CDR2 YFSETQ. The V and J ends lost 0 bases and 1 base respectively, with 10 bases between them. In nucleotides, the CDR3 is TGCGCCAGCAGCTTGGGACCCATGGGAACTAATGAAAAACTGTTTTTT. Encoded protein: CASSLGPMGTNEKLFF.

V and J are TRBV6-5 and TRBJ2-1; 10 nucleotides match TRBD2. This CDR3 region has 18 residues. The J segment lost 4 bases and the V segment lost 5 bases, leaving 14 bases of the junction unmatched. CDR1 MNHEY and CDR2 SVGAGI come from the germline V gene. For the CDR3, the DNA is TGTGCCAGCAGTCCCGGACTAGCGGCCTCCGCGGGATACAATGAGCAGTTCTTC. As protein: CASSPGLAASAGYNEQFF.

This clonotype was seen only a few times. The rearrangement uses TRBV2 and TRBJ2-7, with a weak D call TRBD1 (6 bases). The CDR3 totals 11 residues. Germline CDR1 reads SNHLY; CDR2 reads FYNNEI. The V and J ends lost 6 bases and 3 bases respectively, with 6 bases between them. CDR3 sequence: CASRDSYEQYV. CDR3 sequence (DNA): TGTGCCAGCAGGGACAGCTACGAGCAGTACGTC.

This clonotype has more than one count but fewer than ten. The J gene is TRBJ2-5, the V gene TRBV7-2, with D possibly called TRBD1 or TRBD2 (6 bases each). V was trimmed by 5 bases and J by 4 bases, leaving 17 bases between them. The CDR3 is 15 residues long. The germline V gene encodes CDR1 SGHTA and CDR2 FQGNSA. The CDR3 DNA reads TGTGCCAGCAGCAATAGCGAGGGGGGCTCAGAGACCCAGTACTTC. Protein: CASSNSEGGSETQYF.

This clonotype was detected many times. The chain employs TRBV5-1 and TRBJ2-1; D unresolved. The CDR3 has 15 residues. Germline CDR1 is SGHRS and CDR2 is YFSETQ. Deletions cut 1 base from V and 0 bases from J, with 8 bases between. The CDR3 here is CASSLWGISYNEQFF. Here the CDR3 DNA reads TGCGCCAGCAGCTTGTGGGGTATCTCCTACAATGAGCAGTTCTTC.

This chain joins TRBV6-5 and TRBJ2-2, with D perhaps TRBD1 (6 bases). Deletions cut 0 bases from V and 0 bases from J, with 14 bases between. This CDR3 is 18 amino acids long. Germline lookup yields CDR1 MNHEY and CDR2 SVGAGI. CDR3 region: CASSYSTYRVANTGELFF. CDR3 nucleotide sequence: TGTGCCAGCAGTTACTCCACATACAGGGTCGCGAACACCGGGGAGCTGTTTTTT.

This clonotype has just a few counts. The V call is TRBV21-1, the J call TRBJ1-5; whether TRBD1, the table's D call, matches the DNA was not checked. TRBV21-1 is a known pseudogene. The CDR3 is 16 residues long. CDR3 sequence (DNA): TGTGCCAGCAGCAAAGTATTGAGGGCGCAGCATCAGCCCCAGCATTTT. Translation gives CASSKVLRAQHQPQHF.

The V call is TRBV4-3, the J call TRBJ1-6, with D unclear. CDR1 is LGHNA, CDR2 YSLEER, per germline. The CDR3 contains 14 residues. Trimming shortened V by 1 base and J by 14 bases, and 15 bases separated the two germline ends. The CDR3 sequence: CASSQVEAGSSLHF. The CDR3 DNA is TGCGCCAGCAGCCAAGTAGAAGCCGGCAGTTCCCTCCACTTT.

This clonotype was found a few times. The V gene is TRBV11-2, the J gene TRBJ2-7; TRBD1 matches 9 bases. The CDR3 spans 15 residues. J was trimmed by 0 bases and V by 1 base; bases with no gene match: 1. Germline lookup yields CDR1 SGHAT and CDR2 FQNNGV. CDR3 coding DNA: TGTGCCAGCAGCTTAGCGACAGGGGGCTCCTACGAGCAGTACTTC. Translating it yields CASSLATGGSYEQYF.

This CDR3 reads CASKRTGEPHQPQHF. In DNA form, the CDR3 reads TGTGCCAGTAAAAGGACAGGGGAGCCCCATCAGCCCCAGCATTTT. The genes are TRBV6-6 and TRBJ1-5; 9 bases line up with TRBD1. Germline CDR1 and CDR2: MNHNY and SVGAGI (reference sequence). J lost 5 bases, V lost 9 bases, and 11 bases had no gene match. This CDR3 has 15 amino acids.

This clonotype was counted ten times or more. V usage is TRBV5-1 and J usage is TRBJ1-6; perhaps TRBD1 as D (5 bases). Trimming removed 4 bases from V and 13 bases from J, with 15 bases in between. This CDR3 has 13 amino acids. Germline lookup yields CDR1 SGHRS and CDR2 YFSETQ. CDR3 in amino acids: CASSEASGLPLHF. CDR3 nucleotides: TGCGCCAGCAGCGAAGCGTCGGGGCTCCCCCTCCACTTT.

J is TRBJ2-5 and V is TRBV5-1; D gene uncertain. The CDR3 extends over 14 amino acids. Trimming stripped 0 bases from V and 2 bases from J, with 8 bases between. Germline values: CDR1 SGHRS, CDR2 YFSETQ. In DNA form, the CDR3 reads TGCGCCAGCAGCTTGGATCAGATTCAAGAGACCCAGTACTTC. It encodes CASSLDQIQETQYF.

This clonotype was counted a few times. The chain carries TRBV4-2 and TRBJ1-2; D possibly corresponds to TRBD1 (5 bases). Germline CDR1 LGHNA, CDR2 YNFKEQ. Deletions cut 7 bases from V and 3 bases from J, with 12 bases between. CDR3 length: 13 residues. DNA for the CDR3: TGTGCCAGCACCTCTGGGGCAGACTATGGCTACACCTTC. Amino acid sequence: CASTSGADYGYTF.

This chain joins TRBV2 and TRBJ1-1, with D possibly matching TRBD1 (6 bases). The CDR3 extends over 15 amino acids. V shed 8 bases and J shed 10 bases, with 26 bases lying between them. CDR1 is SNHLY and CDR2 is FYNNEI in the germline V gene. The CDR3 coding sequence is TGTGCCAGCGAGCGTGGGGGGCTTATCGTACTGGGAGCTTTCTTT. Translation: CASERGGLIVLGAFF.

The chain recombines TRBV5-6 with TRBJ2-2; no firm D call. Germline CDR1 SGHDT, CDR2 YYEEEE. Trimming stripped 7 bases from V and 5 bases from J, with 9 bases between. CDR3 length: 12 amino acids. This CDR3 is CASWAGTGELFF. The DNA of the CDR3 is TGTGCCAGCTGGGCAGGAACCGGGGAGCTGTTTTTT.

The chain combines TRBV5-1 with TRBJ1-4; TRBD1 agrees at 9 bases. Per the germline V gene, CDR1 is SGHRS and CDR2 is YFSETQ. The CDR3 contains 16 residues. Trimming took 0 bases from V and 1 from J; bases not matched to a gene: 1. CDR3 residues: CASSLDRGQTNEKLFF. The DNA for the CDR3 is TGCGCCAGCAGCTTGGACAGGGGGCAAACTAATGAAAAACTGTTTTTT.

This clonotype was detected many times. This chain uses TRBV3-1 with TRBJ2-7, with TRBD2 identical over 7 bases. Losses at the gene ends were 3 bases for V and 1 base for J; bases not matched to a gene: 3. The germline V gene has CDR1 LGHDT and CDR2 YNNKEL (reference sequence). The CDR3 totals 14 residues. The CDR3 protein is CASSQASGSYEQYF. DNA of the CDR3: TGTGCCAGCAGCCAGGCTAGCGGTTCCTACGAGCAGTACTTC.

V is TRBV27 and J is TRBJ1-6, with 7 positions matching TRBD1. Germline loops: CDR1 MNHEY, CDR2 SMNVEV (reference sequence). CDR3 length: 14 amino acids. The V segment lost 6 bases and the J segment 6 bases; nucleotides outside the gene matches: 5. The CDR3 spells CASRTGFGNSPLHF. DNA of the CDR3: TGTGCCAGCAGGACAGGGTTCGGTAATTCACCCCTCCACTTT.

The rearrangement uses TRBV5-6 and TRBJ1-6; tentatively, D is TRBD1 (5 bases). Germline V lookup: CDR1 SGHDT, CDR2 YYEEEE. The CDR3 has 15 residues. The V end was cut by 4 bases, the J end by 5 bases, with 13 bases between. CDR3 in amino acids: CASSRQPGDNSPLHF. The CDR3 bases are TGTGCCAGCAGCCGCCAGCCGGGGGATAATTCACCCCTCCACTTT.

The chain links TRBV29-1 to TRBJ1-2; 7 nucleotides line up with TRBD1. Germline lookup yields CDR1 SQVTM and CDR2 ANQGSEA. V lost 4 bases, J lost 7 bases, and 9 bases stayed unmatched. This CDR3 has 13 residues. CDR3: CSVVGQGGGGYTF. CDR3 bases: TGCAGCGTTGTTGGCCAGGGGGGAGGTGGCTACACCTTC.

The CDR3 DNA reads TGTGCCAGCAGCGTCAATTATGCTGGGGGGGAGGCAGATACGCAGTATTTT. The encoded protein is CASSVNYAGGEADTQYF. This rearrangement joins TRBV4-2 to TRBJ2-3; TRBD2 agrees at 7 bases. From germline, CDR1 is LGHNA and CDR2 YNFKEQ. J lost 4 bases, V lost 5 bases, and 15 bases had no gene match. The CDR3 sequence is 17 residues long.

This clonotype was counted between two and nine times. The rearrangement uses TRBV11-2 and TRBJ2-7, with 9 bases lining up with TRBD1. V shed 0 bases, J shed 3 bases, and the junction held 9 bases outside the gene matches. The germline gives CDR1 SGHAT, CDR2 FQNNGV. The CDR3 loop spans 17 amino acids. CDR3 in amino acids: CASSLDRRTGAFYEQYF. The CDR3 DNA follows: TGTGCCAGCAGCTTAGATCGGCGGACAGGGGCCTTCTACGAGCAGTACTTC.